This TCR beta chain was documented in a study of blood T cells in healthy people across ages. Study-level information: Using template switching, researchers captured about one barcoded beta molecule for each two T cells.

V was shortened by 4 bases and J by 2 bases, with 21 bases between the two germline ends. Germline CDR1 and CDR2: SEHNR and FQNEAQ (reference sequence). The CDR3 sequence is 18 residues long. Next came a second PCR, run for roughly 6 to 11 cycles, which used a sample-barcoded 5' primer along with a J-beta primer mix. Every sample gave at least 2.5 million paired-end reads containing CDR3. TCRdb independently ran MiXCR on the 5' RACE reads; one entry per CDR3 protein. The repertoire holds 650,000 to 800,000 distinct CDR3 sequences, with under 45% as singletons. There are a few counts of this clonotype. The target antigen is unknown. The study's findings and limits: Because donor CMV status was unknown, expanded clonotype changes were possibly confounded.

The receptor's source is a man aged 55-75 years in good health. The source material was blood. The chain combines TRBV7-9 with TRBJ2-1, with D tentatively TRBD1 or TRBD2 (5 bases each). CDR3 region: CASSSRASGPPPYNEQFF. In DNA, the CDR3 is TGTGCCAGCAGCTCCAGGGCGTCGGGGCCCCCTCCCTACAATGAGCAGTTCTTC.